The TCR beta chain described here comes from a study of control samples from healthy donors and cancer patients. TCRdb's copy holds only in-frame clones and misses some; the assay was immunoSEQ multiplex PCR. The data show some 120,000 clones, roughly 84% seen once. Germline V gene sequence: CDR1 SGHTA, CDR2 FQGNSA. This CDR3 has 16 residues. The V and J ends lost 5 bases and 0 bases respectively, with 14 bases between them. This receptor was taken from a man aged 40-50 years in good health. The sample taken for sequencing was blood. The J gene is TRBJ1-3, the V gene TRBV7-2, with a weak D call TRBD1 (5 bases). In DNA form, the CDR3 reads TGTGCCAGCAGCGTACAGACAGTGGGCTCTGGAAACACCATATATTTT. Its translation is CASSVQTVGSGNTIYF.